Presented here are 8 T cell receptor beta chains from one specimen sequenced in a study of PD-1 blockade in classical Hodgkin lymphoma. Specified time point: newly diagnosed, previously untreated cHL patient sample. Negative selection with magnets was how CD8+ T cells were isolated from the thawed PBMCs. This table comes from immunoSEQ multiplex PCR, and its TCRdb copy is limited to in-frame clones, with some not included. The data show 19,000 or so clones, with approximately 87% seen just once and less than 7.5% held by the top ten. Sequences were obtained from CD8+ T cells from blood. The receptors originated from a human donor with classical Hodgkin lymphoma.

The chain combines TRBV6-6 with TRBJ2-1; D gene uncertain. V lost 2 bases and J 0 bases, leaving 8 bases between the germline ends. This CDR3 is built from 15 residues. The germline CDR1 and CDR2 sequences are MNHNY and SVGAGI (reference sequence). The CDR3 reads CASSYSQSSYNEQFF. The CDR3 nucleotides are TGTGCCAGCAGTTACAGTCAGAGCTCCTACAATGAGCAGTTCTTC.

CDR3 in amino acids: CASSYGTDTQYF. The CDR3 nucleotides are TGTGCCAGCAGTTACGGTACAGATACGCAGTATTTT. J is TRBJ2-3 and V is TRBV6-5, with D unresolved. The CDR3 is 12 amino acids. Per germline, CDR1 MNHEY and CDR2 SVGAGI. With 2 bases removed from V and 3 bases from J, the gap between germline ends came to 3 bases.

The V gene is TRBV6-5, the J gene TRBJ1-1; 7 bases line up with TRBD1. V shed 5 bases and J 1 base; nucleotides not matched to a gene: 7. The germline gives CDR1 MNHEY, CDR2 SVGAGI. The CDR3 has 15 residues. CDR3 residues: CASSPSGTANTEAFF. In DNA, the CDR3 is TGTGCCAGCAGTCCCTCGGGGACAGCGAACACTGAAGCTTTCTTT.

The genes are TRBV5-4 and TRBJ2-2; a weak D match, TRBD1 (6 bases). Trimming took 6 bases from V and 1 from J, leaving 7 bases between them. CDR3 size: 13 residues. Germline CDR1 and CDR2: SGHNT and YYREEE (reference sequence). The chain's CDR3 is CASTQGNTGELFF. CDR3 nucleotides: TGTGCCAGCACACAGGGGAACACCGGGGAGCTGTTTTTT.

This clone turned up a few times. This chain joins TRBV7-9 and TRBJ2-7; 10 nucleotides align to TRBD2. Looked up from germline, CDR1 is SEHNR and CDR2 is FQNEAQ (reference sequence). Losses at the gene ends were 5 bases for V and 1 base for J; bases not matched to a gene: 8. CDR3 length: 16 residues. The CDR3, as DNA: TGTGCCAGCAGCGAAGTAGGACTAGCGGTTTCCTACGAGCAGTACTTC. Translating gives CASSEVGLAVSYEQYF.

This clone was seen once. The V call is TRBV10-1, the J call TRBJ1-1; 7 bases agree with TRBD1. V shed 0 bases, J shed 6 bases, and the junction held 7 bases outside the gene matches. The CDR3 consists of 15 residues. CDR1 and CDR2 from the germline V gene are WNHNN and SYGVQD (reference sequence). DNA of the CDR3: TGCGCCAGCAGTGAGTCGCCAGGGGGAAAAGCTGAAGCTTTCTTT. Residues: CASSESPGGKAEAFF.

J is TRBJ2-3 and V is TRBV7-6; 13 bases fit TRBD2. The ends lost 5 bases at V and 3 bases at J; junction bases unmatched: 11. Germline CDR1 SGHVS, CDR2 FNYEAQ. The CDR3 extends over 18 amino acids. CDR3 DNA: TGTGCCAGCAGCCCTCCCCCCTTGACTAGCGGGAGGACAGATACGCAGTATTTT. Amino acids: CASSPPPLTSGRTDTQYF.

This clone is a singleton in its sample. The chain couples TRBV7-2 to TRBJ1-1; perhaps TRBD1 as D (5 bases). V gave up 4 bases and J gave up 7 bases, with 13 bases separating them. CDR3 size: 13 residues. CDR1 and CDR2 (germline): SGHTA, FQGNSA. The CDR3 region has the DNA TGTGCCAGCAGCTGGGGCTACCTCTATGAAGCTTTCTTT. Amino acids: CASSWGYLYEAFF.